The 32 T cell receptor beta chains below were found in one sample sequenced in a study of control samples from healthy donors and cancer patients. The protocol was immunoSEQ multiplex PCR, while the TCRdb copy is restricted to in-frame clones and leaves out a portion. In the table there are 110,000 or so clones, around four fifths of which are singletons. The source material was blood. The receptors come from a young man in good health.

The J gene is TRBJ1-6, the V gene TRBV6-5, with a possible D match to TRBD1 (5 bases). Trimming pared 10 bases from V and 9 bases from J, leaving 19 bases between. This CDR3 has 14 residues. Germline V gives CDR1 MNHEY, CDR2 SVGAGI. CDR3 DNA sequence: TGTGCCATCCTCGGGACGCTTGGTGGTTCACCCCTCCACTTT. Amino acid sequence: CAILGTLGGSPLHF.

The J gene is TRBJ2-2, the V gene TRBV2; 8 nucleotides match TRBD2. Germline V gene data show CDR1 as SNHLY and CDR2 as FYNNEI. V lost 2 bases and J lost 1; bases outside the gene matches: 9. This CDR3 comprises 18 residues. CDR3 residues: CASSEMGKLAVNTGELFF. CDR3 nucleotides: TGTGCCAGCAGTGAAATGGGCAAACTAGCGGTGAACACCGGGGAGCTGTTTTTT.

This clone was counted once. This chain connects TRBV13 to TRBJ2-1; 8 positions match TRBD2. Germline trimming cut 3 bases from V and 6 bases from J; bases unmatched to any gene: 7. Germline lookup yields CDR1 PRHDT and CDR2 FYEKMQ (reference sequence). This CDR3 has 15 residues. The CDR3 loop reads CASSLGRGAGNEQFF. CDR3 sequence (DNA): TGTGCCAGCAGCTTGGGGCGGGGGGCAGGCAATGAGCAGTTCTTC.

The rearrangement uses TRBV29-1 and TRBJ1-2, with 7 bases lining up with TRBD1. The CDR3 extends over 12 amino acids. Trimming took 7 bases from V and 5 from J; bases not matched to a gene: 7. The germline gives CDR1 SQVTM, CDR2 ANQGSEA. The CDR3 loop reads CSGRQGQYGYTF. For the CDR3, the DNA is TGCAGCGGGAGACAGGGACAATATGGCTACACCTTC.

The V call is TRBV5-1, the J call TRBJ2-1, with TRBD2 identical over 10 bases. V gave up 1 base and J gave up 8 bases; unmatched junction bases: 6. CDR3 length: 15 residues. Germline V gene data show CDR1 as SGHRS and CDR2 as YFSETQ. Here the CDR3 DNA reads TGCGCCAGCAGCTTGTCAAGCGGGGGGGTTGATGAGCAGTTCTTC. It is translated as CASSLSSGGVDEQFF.

The chain has TRBV9 and TRBJ2-1; the match to TRBD2 covers 15 bases. J lost 10 bases, V lost 3 bases, and 5 bases had no gene match. Germline CDR1 reads SGDLS; CDR2 reads YYNGEE. The CDR3 is 15 amino acids. The CDR3 DNA follows: TGTGCCAGCAGCGAGGGACTAGCGGGGGGATGGGAGCAGTTCTTC. Amino acid sequence: CASSEGLAGGWEQFF. Full variable domain (rest looked up from reference TRBV9 and TRBJ2-1): DSGVTQTPKHLITATGQRVTLRCSPRSGDLSVYWYQQSLDQGLQFLIQYYNGEERAKGNILERFSAQQFPDLHSELNLSSLELGDSALYFCASSEGLAGGWEQFFGPGTRLTVL.

This chain joins TRBV9 and TRBJ1-6; no clear D. The CDR3 spans 14 residues. The V and J ends lost 3 bases and 7 bases respectively, with 11 bases between them. Germline values: CDR1 SGDLS, CDR2 YYNGEE. The CDR3 nucleotides read TGTGCCAGCAGCGCGGGCGAACCGAATTCACCCCTCCACTTT. This sequence encodes CASSAGEPNSPLHF.

The chain combines TRBV23-1 with TRBJ2-2, with a possible D match to TRBD1 (7 bases). TRBV23-1 belongs to the ORF category, with a function that is uncertain. With 4 bases removed from V and 2 bases from J, the gap between germline ends came to 11 bases. CDR3 size: 15 residues. CDR3 sequence reads: CASSPGGGNTGELFF. As DNA, the CDR3 is TGCGCCAGCAGTCCAGGAGGGGGCAACACCGGGGAGCTGTTTTTT.

DNA for the CDR3: TGTGCCAGCAGCGTAGATGGGACAGCGTACAATGAGCAGTTCTTC. The encoded protein is CASSVDGTAYNEQFF. The genes are TRBV9 and TRBJ2-1; 7 nucleotides match TRBD1. Germline CDR1 SGDLS, CDR2 YYNGEE. The CDR3 loop spans 15 amino acids. V shed 0 bases, J shed 4 bases, and the junction held 4 bases outside the gene matches.

The chain has TRBV7-2 and TRBJ2-6; 9 bases fit TRBD1. Trimming took 6 bases from V and 3 from J; bases not matched to a gene: 9. The CDR3 is 17 amino acids. Germline V gene sequence: CDR1 SGHTA, CDR2 FQGNSA. The CDR3 loop reads CASRPGQGGIGANVLTF. The CDR3 DNA follows: TGTGCCAGCAGGCCGGGACAGGGAGGTATTGGGGCCAACGTCCTGACTTTC.

The genes are TRBV19 and TRBJ1-1; possible D gene TRBD1, 5 bases. Trimming left V 3 bases short and J 1 base short, with 15 bases between. CDR3 size: 16 residues. Germline loops: CDR1 LNHDA, CDR2 SQIVND (reference sequence). CDR3 loop: CASSMVSAGKNTEAFF. CDR3 DNA sequence: TGTGCCAGTAGTATGGTCTCTGCAGGGAAGAACACTGAAGCTTTCTTT.

This chain connects TRBV5-6 to TRBJ2-1, with TRBD2 identical over 7 bases. Trimming took 5 bases from V and 0 from J; bases not matched to a gene: 8. The germline gives CDR1 SGHDT, CDR2 YYEEEE. The CDR3 is made up of 16 amino acids. The CDR3 DNA reads as TGTGCCAGCAGTTTCCGATGGGGGGGCTCCTACAATGAGCAGTTCTTC. Protein sequence: CASSFRWGGSYNEQFF.

This clone was detected only once. The rearrangement links TRBV4-1 to TRBJ2-5, with 11 nucleotides matching TRBD2. Looked up from germline, CDR1 is MGHRA and CDR2 is YSYEKL. The CDR3 consists of 17 residues. The J segment lost 1 base and the V segment lost 1 base, leaving 5 bases of the junction unmatched. CDR3 in DNA: TGCGCCAGCAGCCAAGGCGCTAGCGGGGGGCTCCAAGAGACCCAGTACTTC. Its translation is CASSQGASGGLQETQYF.

This chain links TRBV28 with TRBJ2-7, with a weak D call TRBD1 (5 bases). Per germline, CDR1 MDHEN and CDR2 SYDVKM. The CDR3 consists of 15 residues. Trimming took off 5 bases at V and 2 bases at J, with 16 bases between the two ends. The DNA for the CDR3 is TGTGCCAGCAGTCCCTTTAGGACACGGCCCTACGAGCAGTACTTC. Amino acids: CASSPFRTRPYEQYF.

The chain employs TRBV5-6 and TRBJ1-6, with D unclear. The CDR3 consists of 14 residues. In germline, CDR1 is SGHDT, CDR2 YYEEEE. Trimming left V 2 bases short and J 7 bases short, with 10 bases between. The CDR3 here is CASSLGRINSPLHF. CDR3 DNA: TGTGCCAGCAGCTTAGGCAGAATAAATTCACCCCTCCACTTT.

The V and J genes are TRBV27 and TRBJ2-5, with D possibly being TRBD1 (6 bases). Germline loops: CDR1 MNHEY, CDR2 SMNVEV (reference sequence). This CDR3 is built from 16 residues. V shed 4 bases and J shed 1 base, with 16 bases lying between them. CDR3 sequence reads: CASSSRGQPFQETQYF. The DNA for the CDR3 is TGTGCCAGCAGTTCCCGAGGACAGCCGTTCCAAGAGACCCAGTACTTC.

The rearrangement links TRBV10-3 to TRBJ2-3; 11 bases map to TRBD2. The V and J ends lost 3 bases and 6 bases, in that order; junction bases with no gene match: 5. CDR3 size: 15 residues. CDR1 is ENHRY and CDR2 is SYGVKD in the germline V gene. CDR3 protein: CAISDLAGGDDTQYF. CDR3 in DNA: TGTGCCATCAGTGACCTAGCGGGGGGTGACGATACGCAGTATTTT.

CDR3 nucleotides: TGTGCCAGCAGCTTAGTGGGCCTAACTAACTATGGCTACACCTTC. Translating gives CASSLVGLTNYGYTF. The chain employs TRBV7-2 and TRBJ1-2, with D unclear. Trimming took 1 base from V and 0 from J, leaving 9 bases between them. From germline, CDR1 is SGHTA and CDR2 FQGNSA. There are 15 residues in the CDR3.

The chain combines TRBV7-2 with TRBJ2-5; 11 nucleotides align to TRBD2. CDR3 length equals 17 residues. Germline values: CDR1 SGHTA, CDR2 FQGNSA. V was pared by 0 bases and J by 7 bases, with 10 bases of the junction left unmatched. CDR3 amino acids: CASSLASGGALGLTQYF. CDR3 in DNA: TGTGCCAGCAGCTTAGCTAGCGGGGGGGCCTTAGGTTTGACCCAGTACTTC.

The chain recombines TRBV12-3 or TRBV12-4 with TRBJ2-5, with D unresolved. V dropped 6 bases and J dropped 4 bases, with 3 bases sitting between them. This CDR3 has 10 amino acids. CDR3 DNA: TGTGCCAGCAGCTCAGAGACCCAGTACTTC. It is translated as CASSSETQYF.

This clone was recorded once. V and J are TRBV19 and TRBJ1-6, with D maybe TRBD1 (5 bases). Trimming took off 7 bases at V and 0 bases at J, with 10 bases between the two ends. The CDR3 consists of 15 residues. From germline, CDR1 is LNHDA and CDR2 SQIVND (reference sequence). The CDR3 reads CASMGGSSYNSPLHF. In DNA form, the CDR3 reads TGTGCCAGTATGGGGGGAAGCTCCTATAATTCACCCCTCCACTTT.

This rearrangement joins TRBV9 to TRBJ1-1; D gene unclear. Trimming shortened V by 2 bases and J by 6 bases, and 14 bases separated the two germline ends. CDR3 length: 14 amino acids. CDR1 is SGDLS and CDR2 is YYNGEE in the germline V gene. CDR3 residues: CASSVTAAGAEAFF. The DNA for the CDR3 is TGTGCCAGCAGCGTTACAGCTGCCGGGGCTGAAGCTTTCTTT.

The CDR3 sequence: CASSASGGQAYSPLHF. CDR3 DNA: TGTGCCAGCAGTGCCTCAGGGGGGCAAGCCTATTCACCCCTCCACTTT. V and J are TRBV6-1 and TRBJ1-6; 7 positions match TRBD1. CDR1 MNHNS and CDR2 SASEGT come from the germline V gene. CDR3 length equals 16 residues. V lost 4 bases to trimming and J lost 8 bases; unmatched junction nucleotides: 11.

The chain combines TRBV6-2 or TRBV6-3 with TRBJ2-3, with D maybe TRBD2 (6 bases). This CDR3 spans 14 amino acids. Germline CDR1 MNHEY, CDR2 SVGEGT. Trimming left V 0 bases short and J 9 bases short, with 13 bases between. In nucleotides, the CDR3 is TGTGCCAGCAGTTACTCTACTAGCAGCGGAACGCAGTATTTT. It yields the protein CASSYSTSSGTQYF.

The rearrangement links TRBV2 to TRBJ2-6, with TRBD2 identical over 8 bases. The CDR3 is 17 amino acids. V gave up 8 bases and J gave up 0 bases; unmatched junction bases: 9. CDR1 is SNHLY, CDR2 FYNNEI, per germline. The CDR3 DNA follows: TGTGCCAGCGAAGTAGGAGGGACTAGCTCTGGGGCCAACGTCCTGACTTTC. This sequence encodes CASEVGGTSSGANVLTF. The whole variable domain, remainder taken from reference TRBV2 and TRBJ2-6, is EPEVTQTPSHQVTQMGQEVILRCVPISNHLYFYWYRQILGQKVEFLVSFYNNEISEKSEIFDDQFSVERPDGSNFTLKIRSTKLEDSAMYFCASEVGGTSSGANVLTFGAGSRLTVL.

The chain has TRBV6-2 or TRBV6-3 and TRBJ2-5; 7 nucleotides agree with TRBD2. The J segment lost 1 base and the V segment lost 5 bases, leaving 4 bases of the junction unmatched. CDR3 length equals 14 residues. CDR1 and CDR2 from the germline V gene are MNHEY and SVGEGT. CDR3 amino acids: CASSDGGTQETQYF. The DNA of the CDR3 is TGTGCCAGCAGTGACGGGGGGACCCAAGAGACCCAGTACTTC.

The count of this clone is one. This sequence joins TRBV1 and TRBJ1-2; TRBD1 reflects the table's D call only, with no check against the DNA. TRBV1 is shown as a pseudogene. The CDR3 runs 15 residues. In DNA, the CDR3 is TGCACCAGCAGCCGCCGGGACAGGCCCTACTATGGCTACACCTTC. It is translated as CTSSRRDRPYYGYTF.

V gene TRBV7-9 combines with J gene TRBJ2-5; unclear D gene. Germline lookup yields CDR1 SEHNR and CDR2 FQNEAQ (reference sequence). V was trimmed by 4 bases and J by 0 bases, leaving 9 bases between them. There are 14 residues in the CDR3. The CDR3 is CASSSSAYQETQYF. The CDR3 DNA is TGTGCCAGCAGCTCATCTGCGTACCAAGAGACCCAGTACTTC.

The V gene is TRBV11-2, the J gene TRBJ2-1; no firm D call. Germline CDR1 is SGHAT and CDR2 is FQNNGV. The CDR3 length is 15 residues. The V end lost 0 bases, the J end lost 1 base, and 7 bases lay between the germline ends. CDR3 protein: CASSLEVRSYNEQFF. CDR3 DNA sequence: TGTGCCAGCAGCTTAGAGGTACGGTCCTACAATGAGCAGTTCTTC.

The rearrangement joins TRBV6-5 to TRBJ2-7; TRBD2 agrees at 8 bases. CDR3 size: 15 residues. V shed 4 bases, J shed 2 bases, and the junction held 7 bases outside the gene matches. Germline-derived CDR1 and CDR2 are MNHEY and SVGAGI. CDR3 DNA sequence: TGTGCCAGCAGTTCCGGGGGGGGCGGGGCCTACGAGCAGTACGTC. It codes for CASSSGGGGAYEQYV.

The chain employs TRBV6-5 and TRBJ1-2; unclear D gene. V lost 0 bases, J lost 8 bases, and 16 bases lay in between. There are 15 residues in the CDR3. The V gene's germline CDR1 is MNHEY and CDR2 SVGAGI. The CDR3 loop is CASSYSWQSRKGYTF. CDR3 DNA: TGTGCCAGCAGTTACTCGTGGCAGTCTAGGAAGGGCTACACCTTC.

In this sample, this clone turned up a few times. The V and J genes are TRBV7-9 and TRBJ1-1; D is undetermined. This CDR3 is 10 amino acids long. V lost 3 bases and J lost 11, with 7 bases in between. Germline CDR1 SEHNR, CDR2 FQNEAQ (reference sequence). In DNA form, the CDR3 reads TGTGCCAGCAGCTTTGGCGAGGCTTTCTTT. It specifies CASSFGEAFF.